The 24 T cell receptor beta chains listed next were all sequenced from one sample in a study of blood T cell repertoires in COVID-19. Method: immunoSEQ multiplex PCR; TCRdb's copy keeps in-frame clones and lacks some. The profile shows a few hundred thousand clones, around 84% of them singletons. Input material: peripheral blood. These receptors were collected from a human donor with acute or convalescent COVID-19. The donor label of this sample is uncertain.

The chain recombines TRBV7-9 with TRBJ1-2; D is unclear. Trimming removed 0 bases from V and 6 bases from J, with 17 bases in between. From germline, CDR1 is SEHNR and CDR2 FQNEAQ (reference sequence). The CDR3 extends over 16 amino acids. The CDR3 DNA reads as TGTGCCAGCAGCTTAGCGCGTGAGGGTGCTAGGGATGGCTACACCTTC. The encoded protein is CASSLAREGARDGYTF.

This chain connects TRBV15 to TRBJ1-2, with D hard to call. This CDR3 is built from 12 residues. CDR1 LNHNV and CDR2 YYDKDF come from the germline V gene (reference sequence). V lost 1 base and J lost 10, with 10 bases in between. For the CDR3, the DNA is TGTGCCACCAGCAGAGTTAACCGAGACTACACCTTC. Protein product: CATSRVNRDYTF.

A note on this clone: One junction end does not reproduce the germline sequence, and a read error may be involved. The DNA of the CDR3 is TGTGCCAGCTCTCCACTCGCGGACAGGGGAATTCGCGTTGCAGGGGCAAACACCATATATTTT. Translated, it gives CASSPLADRGIRVAGANTIYF. The chain joins TRBV18 to TRBJ1-3; 9 nucleotides align to TRBD1. Germline V gene sequence: CDR1 KGHSH, CDR2 LQKENI. CDR3 length equals 21 residues.

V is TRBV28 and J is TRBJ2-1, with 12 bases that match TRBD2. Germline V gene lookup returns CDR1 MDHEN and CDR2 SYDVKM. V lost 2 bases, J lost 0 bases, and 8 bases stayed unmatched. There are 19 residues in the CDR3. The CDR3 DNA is TGTGCCAGCAGTTTACCGATGGGACTAGCGGGTAGCTCCTACAATGAGCAGTTCTTC. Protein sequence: CASSLPMGLAGSSYNEQFF.

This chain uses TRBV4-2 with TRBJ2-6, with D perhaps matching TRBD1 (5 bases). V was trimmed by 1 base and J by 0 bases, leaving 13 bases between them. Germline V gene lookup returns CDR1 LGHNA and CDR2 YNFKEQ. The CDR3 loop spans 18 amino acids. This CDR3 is CASSQAGPWGSGANVLTF. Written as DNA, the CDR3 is TGTGCCAGCAGCCAAGCAGGGCCCTGGGGCTCTGGGGCCAACGTCCTGACTTTC.

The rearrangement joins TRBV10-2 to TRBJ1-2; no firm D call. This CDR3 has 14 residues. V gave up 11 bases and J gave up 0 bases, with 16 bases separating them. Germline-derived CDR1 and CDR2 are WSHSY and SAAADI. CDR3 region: CAGTYDKTNYGYTF. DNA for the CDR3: TGCGCCGGTACTTATGACAAAACTAACTATGGCTACACCTTC.

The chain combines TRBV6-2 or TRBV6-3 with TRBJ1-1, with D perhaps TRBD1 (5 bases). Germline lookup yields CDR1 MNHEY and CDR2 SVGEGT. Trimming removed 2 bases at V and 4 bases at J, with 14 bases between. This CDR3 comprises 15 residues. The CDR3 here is CASSYPRQLGTEAFF. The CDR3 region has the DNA TGTGCCAGCAGTTACCCCAGACAGCTAGGCACTGAAGCTTTCTTT.

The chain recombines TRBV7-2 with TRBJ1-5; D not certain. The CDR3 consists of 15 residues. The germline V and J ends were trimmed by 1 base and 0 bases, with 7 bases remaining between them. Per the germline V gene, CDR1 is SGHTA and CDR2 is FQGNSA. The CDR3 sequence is CASSLGLVSNQPQHF. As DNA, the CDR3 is TGTGCCAGCAGCTTAGGACTGGTTAGCAATCAGCCCCAGCATTTT.

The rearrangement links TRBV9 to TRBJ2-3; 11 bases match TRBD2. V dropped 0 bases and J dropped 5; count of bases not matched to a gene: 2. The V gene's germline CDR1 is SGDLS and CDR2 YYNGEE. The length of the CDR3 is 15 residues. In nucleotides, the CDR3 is TGTGCCAGCAGCGTAGTACTAGCGGGAGTAGATACGCAGTATTTT. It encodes CASSVVLAGVDTQYF. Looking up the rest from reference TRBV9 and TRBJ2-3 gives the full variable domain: DSGVTQTPKHLITATGQRVTLRCSPRSGDLSVYWYQQSLDQGLQFLIQYYNGEERAKGNILERFSAQQFPDLHSELNLSSLELGDSALYFCASSVVLAGVDTQYFGPGTRLTVL.

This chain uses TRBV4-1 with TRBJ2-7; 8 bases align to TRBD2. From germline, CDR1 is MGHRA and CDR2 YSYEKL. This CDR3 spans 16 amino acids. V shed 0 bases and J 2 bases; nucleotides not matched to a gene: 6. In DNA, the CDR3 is TGCGCCAGCAGCCAAGACTACGGGGGGGGGACCTACGAGCAGTACTTC. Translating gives CASSQDYGGGTYEQYF.

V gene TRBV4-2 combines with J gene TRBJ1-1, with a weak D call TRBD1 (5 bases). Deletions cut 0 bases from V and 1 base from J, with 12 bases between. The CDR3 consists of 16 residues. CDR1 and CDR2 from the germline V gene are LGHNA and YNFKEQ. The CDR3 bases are TGTGCCAGCAGCCAAGATCCGCGGACAACGAACACTGAAGCTTTCTTT. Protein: CASSQDPRTTNTEAFF.

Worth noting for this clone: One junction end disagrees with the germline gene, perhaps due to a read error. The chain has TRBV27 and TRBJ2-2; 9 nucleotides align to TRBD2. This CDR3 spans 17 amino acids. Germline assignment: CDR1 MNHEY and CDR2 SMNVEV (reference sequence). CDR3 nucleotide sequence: TGTGCCAGCTGTTTTTCGGGGCGGGGGGGCGCCACCGGGGAGCTGTTTTTT. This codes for CASCFSGRGGATGELFF.

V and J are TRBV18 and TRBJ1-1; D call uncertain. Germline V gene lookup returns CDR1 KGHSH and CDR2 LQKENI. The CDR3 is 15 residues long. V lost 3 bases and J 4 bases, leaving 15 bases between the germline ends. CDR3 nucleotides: TGTGCCAGCTCACCTTTCCCGGGATTTGGCACTGAAGCTTTCTTT. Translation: CASSPFPGFGTEAFF.

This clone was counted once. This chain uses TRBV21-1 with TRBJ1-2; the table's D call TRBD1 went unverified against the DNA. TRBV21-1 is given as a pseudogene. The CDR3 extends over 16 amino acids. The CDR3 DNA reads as TGTGCCAGCAGCACACGGCGGGACAGGGGGGAGGAGGGCTACACCTTC. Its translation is CASSTRRDRGEEGYTF.

DNA for the CDR3: TGTGCCAGCAGCCAAGAAGTTGGGACTCCCAATGAGCAGTTCTTC. This sequence encodes CASSQEVGTPNEQFF. The chain couples TRBV3-1 (or the pseudogene TRBV3-2) to TRBJ2-1; D may be TRBD2 (6 bases). Trimming cost V 0 bases and J 6 bases, with 12 bases left between them. The CDR3 has 15 amino acids. Germline CDR1 is LGHDT and CDR2 is YNNKEL (reference sequence).

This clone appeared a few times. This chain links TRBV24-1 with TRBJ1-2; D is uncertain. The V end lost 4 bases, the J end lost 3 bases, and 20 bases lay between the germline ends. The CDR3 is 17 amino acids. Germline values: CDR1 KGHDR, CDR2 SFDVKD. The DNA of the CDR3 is TGTGCCACCAGTGACTGGGGAGACACCCGACTTCACTATGGCTACACCTTC. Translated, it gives CATSDWGDTRLHYGYTF.

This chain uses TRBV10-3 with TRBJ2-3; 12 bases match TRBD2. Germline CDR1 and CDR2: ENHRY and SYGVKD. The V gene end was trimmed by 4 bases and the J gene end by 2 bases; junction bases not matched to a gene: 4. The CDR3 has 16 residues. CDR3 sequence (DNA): TGTGCCATCAGTGGACTAGCGGGGGTTACCACAGATACGCAGTATTTT. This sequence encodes CAISGLAGVTTDTQYF.

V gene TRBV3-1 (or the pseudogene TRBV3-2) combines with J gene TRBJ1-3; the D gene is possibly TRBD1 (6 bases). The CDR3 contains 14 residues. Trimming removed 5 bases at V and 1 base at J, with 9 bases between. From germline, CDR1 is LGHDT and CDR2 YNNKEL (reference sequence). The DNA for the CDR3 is TGTGCCAGCAGCAATACAGGGTCTGGAAACACCATATATTTT. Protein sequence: CASSNTGSGNTIYF.

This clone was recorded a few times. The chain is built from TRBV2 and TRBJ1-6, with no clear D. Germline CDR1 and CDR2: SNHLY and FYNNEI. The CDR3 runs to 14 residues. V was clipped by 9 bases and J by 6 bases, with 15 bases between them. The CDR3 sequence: CASTTGEINSPLHF. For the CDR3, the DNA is TGTGCCAGTACAACGGGAGAAATTAATTCACCCCTCCACTTT.

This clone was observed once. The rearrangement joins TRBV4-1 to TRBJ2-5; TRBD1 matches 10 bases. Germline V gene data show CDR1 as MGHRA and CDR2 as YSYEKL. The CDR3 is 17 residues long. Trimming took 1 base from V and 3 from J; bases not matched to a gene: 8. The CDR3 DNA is TGCGCCAGCAGCCAAGTTCGGGACAGGGGCCAAAAAGAGACCCAGTACTTC. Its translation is CASSQVRDRGQKETQYF.

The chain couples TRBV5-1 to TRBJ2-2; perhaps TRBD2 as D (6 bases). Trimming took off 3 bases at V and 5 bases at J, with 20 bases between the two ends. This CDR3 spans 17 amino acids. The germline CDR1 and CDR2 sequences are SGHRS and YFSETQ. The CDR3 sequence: CASSSPQRATGTGELFF. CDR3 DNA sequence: TGCGCCAGCAGCTCTCCCCAGCGGGCTACCGGGACCGGGGAGCTGTTTTTT.

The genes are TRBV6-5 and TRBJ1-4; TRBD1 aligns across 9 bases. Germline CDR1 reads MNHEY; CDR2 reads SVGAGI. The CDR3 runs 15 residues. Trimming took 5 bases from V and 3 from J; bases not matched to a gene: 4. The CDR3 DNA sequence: TGTGCCAGCAGTACGGACAGGGGTTCTAATGAAAAACTGTTTTTT. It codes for CASSTDRGSNEKLFF.

CDR3 sequence: CAWSVGLAGTGELFF. Written as DNA, the CDR3 is TGTGCCTGGAGTGTGGGACTAGCGGGAACCGGGGAGCTGTTTTTT. The chain couples TRBV30 to TRBJ2-2; 13 bases are shared with TRBD2. V shed 0 bases and J 5 bases; nucleotides not matched to a gene: 0. Germline CDR1 is GTSNPN and CDR2 is SVGIG (reference sequence). CDR3 length equals 15 residues.

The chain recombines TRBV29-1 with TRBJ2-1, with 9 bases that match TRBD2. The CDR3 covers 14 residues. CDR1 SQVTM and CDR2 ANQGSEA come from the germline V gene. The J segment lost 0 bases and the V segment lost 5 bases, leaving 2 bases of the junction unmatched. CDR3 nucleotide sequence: TGCAGCGTTTTGACTAGCGGCTCCTACAATGAGCAGTTCTTC. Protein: CSVLTSGSYNEQFF.